This T cell receptor beta chain was found in a study of post-analysis software for immune sequencing data. Turning to the study itself: Relapsing-remitting, secondary progressive and progressive-relapsing forms made up the multiple sclerosis disease courses.

Prepared TCR beta cDNA libraries contained unique molecular identifiers. MiXCR, applied by TCRdb to the PCR reads, yields one record per CDR3 protein. Among about 180,000 distinct CDR3 sequences listed, around 30% were seen once. The source material was blood. The sequence was obtained from a girl aged 5 to 17 with multiple sclerosis.

The CDR3 here is CASSYTAGTQYF. The CDR3 coding sequence is TGTGCCAGCAGTTACACCGCGGGGACCCAGTACTTC. The chain has TRBV12-3 or TRBV12-4 and TRBJ2-5; a possible D gene is TRBD2 (5 bases). The length of the CDR3 is 12 residues. Trimming shortened V by 4 bases and J by 7 bases, and 10 bases separated the two germline ends.